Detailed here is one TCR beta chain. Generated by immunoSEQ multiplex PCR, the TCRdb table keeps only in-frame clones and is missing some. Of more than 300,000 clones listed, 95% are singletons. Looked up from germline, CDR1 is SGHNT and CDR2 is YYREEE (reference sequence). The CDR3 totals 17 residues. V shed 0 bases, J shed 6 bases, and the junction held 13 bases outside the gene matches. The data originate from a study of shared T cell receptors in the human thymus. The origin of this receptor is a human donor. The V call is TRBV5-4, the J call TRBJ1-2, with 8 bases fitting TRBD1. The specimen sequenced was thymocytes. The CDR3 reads CASSLEAGGFTTNGYTF. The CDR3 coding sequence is TGTGCCAGCAGCTTGGAGGCAGGGGGCTTCACGACGAATGGCTACACCTTC.